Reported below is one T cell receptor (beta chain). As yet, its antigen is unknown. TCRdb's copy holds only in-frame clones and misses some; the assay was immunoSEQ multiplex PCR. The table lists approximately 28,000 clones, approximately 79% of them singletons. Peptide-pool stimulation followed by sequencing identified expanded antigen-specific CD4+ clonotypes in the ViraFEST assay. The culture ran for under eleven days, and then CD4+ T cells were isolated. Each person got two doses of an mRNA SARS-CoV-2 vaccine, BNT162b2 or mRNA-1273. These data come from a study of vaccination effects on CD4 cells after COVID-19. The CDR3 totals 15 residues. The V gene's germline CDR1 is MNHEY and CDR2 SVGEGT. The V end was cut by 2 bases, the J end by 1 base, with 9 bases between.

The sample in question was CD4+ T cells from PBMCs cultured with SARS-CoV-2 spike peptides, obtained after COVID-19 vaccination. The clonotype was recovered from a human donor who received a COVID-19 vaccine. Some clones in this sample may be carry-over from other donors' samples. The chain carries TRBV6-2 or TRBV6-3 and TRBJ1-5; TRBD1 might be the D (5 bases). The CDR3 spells CASSYQGLSNQPQHF. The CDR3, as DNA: TGTGCCAGCAGTTACCAGGGACTCAGCAATCAGCCCCAGCATTTT.